The next 22 T cell receptor beta chains were all read from a single sample in a study of PD-1 blockade in mismatch repair-deficient tumors. The protocol was immunoSEQ multiplex PCR, while the TCRdb copy is restricted to in-frame clones and leaves out a portion. Among about 63,000 clones listed, roughly 88% were seen once. Sequenced material: peripheral blood, taken 52 weeks after starting pembrolizumab. Receptors were obtained from an adult with mismatch repair-deficient cancer.

V usage is TRBV7-9 and J usage is TRBJ1-1, with unresolved D. The CDR3 runs 13 residues. In germline, CDR1 is SEHNR, CDR2 FQNEAQ (reference sequence). V was shortened by 3 bases and J by 1 base, with 6 bases between the two germline ends. CDR3 region: CASSFQENTEAFF. The DNA for the CDR3 is TGTGCCAGCAGCTTTCAAGAGAACACTGAAGCTTTCTTT.

CDR3 coding DNA: TGTGCCAGCAGTATTAGCGGGACGTTCGCCTACAATGAGCAGTTCTTC. It codes for CASSISGTFAYNEQFF. The chain has TRBV25-1 and TRBJ2-1; 8 nucleotides match TRBD2. The CDR3 totals 16 residues. The germline CDR1 and CDR2 sequences are MGHDK and SYGVNS. V was clipped by 5 bases and J by 2 bases; unmatched bases: 8.

The chain employs TRBV30 and TRBJ2-5, with D uncertain. Deletions cut 0 bases from V and 4 bases from J, with 9 bases between. This CDR3 is built from 13 residues. The germline CDR1 and CDR2 sequences are GTSNPN and SVGIG (reference sequence). The CDR3 protein is CAWSVLSRETQYF. In DNA form, the CDR3 reads TGTGCCTGGAGTGTACTCTCCCGAGAGACCCAGTACTTC.

CDR3 sequence reads: CASSPGLPARGLNTEAFF. In DNA form, the CDR3 reads TGTGCCAGCAGCCCGGGCCTCCCGGCGAGGGGGCTGAACACTGAAGCTTTCTTT. This rearrangement joins TRBV7-6 to TRBJ1-1, with 7 bases lining up with TRBD1. In germline, CDR1 is SGHVS, CDR2 FNYEAQ. Germline trimming cut 5 bases from V and 0 bases from J; bases unmatched to any gene: 15. The CDR3 length is 18 residues.

This chain uses TRBV5-1 with TRBJ1-1; D possibly corresponds to TRBD1 (6 bases). The CDR3 loop spans 13 amino acids. V was pared by 7 bases and J by 5 bases, with 15 bases between. Germline assignment: CDR1 SGHRS and CDR2 YFSETQ. CDR3 nucleotide sequence: TGCGCCAGCCGTCAGGGGAGGGGTACTGAAGCTTTCTTT. This translates into CASRQGRGTEAFF.

The chain uses TRBV5-1 and TRBJ2-5; 7 bases map to TRBD2. In germline, CDR1 is SGHRS, CDR2 YFSETQ. J lost 2 bases, V lost 1 base, and 11 bases had no gene match. This CDR3 region has 17 residues. The CDR3 nucleotides are TGCGCCAGCAGCTTGAAAAGGCTAGCGGATATACAAGAGACCCAGTACTTC. This gives the protein CASSLKRLADIQETQYF.

The chain couples TRBV5-4 to TRBJ2-3, with D tentatively TRBD1 (6 bases). The CDR3 runs to 13 residues. Trimming took off 5 bases at V and 5 bases at J, with 12 bases between the two ends. Looked up from germline, CDR1 is SGHNT and CDR2 is YYREEE (reference sequence). CDR3 in amino acids: CASRRTAGDTQYF. For the CDR3, the DNA is TGTGCCAGCAGGAGGACAGCAGGAGATACGCAGTATTTT.

On this clone: A single base separates this from a much larger clone, so it may be a read error. The J gene is TRBJ1-1, the V gene TRBV27; D may be TRBD1 (5 bases). Per the germline V gene, CDR1 is MNHEY and CDR2 is SMNVEV (reference sequence). V was trimmed by 2 bases and J by 1 base, leaving 5 bases between them. The CDR3 is 13 residues long. The CDR3 DNA follows: TGTGCCAGCAGTTTAGGGGGGAACACTGAAGCTTTCTTT. Its protein product is CASSLGGNTEAFF.

The chain couples TRBV7-6 to TRBJ2-1; 14 nucleotides align to TRBD2. The CDR3 covers 15 residues. CDR1 and CDR2 (germline): SGHVS, FNYEAQ. Trimming took 7 bases from V and 3 from J; bases not matched to a gene: 2. The CDR3: CASTGTSGGYNEQFF. The DNA of the CDR3 is TGTGCCAGCACCGGGACTAGCGGGGGCTACAATGAGCAGTTCTTC.

The rearrangement uses TRBV4-1 and TRBJ2-7; 8 bases match TRBD1. The CDR3 contains 15 residues. Germline V gene lookup returns CDR1 MGHRA and CDR2 YSYEKL. The V gene end was trimmed by 0 bases and the J gene end by 2 bases; junction bases not matched to a gene: 3. The CDR3, as DNA: TGCGCCAGCAGCCAAGATGTGACAGGGGCCTACGAGCAGTACTTC. It is translated as CASSQDVTGAYEQYF.

V gene TRBV19 combines with J gene TRBJ2-1; 9 bases are a match to TRBD2. Germline CDR1 LNHDA, CDR2 SQIVND (reference sequence). The CDR3 consists of 18 residues. The V gene end was trimmed by 3 bases and the J gene end by 6 bases; junction bases not matched to a gene: 15. CDR3 DNA: TGTGCCAGTAGTATTATCGCTAGCGGGATGAGTCCCGGCAATGAGCAGTTCTTC. Translated, it gives CASSIIASGMSPGNEQFF.

V and J are TRBV6-5 and TRBJ2-7; D is possibly TRBD2 (5 bases). The CDR3 length is 14 residues. Germline V gene data show CDR1 as MNHEY and CDR2 as SVGAGI. Trimming removed 2 bases from V and 4 bases from J, with 12 bases in between. CDR3 nucleotide sequence: TGTGCCAGCAGTTACGCACGGACTGGTTACGAGCAGTACTTC. This gives the protein CASSYARTGYEQYF.

J is TRBJ2-7 and V is TRBV27, with 8 bases matching TRBD1. The length of the CDR3 is 14 residues. CDR1 and CDR2 from the germline V gene are MNHEY and SMNVEV (reference sequence). The J segment lost 2 bases and the V segment lost 5 bases, leaving 5 bases of the junction unmatched. This CDR3 reads CASSSGQGPYEQYF. The CDR3 DNA reads TGTGCCAGCAGTAGCGGACAGGGACCCTACGAGCAGTACTTC.

In this sample, this clone turned up a few times. The rearrangement joins TRBV12-5 to TRBJ1-2, with D unclear. CDR1 is LGHNT, CDR2 FRNRAP, per germline. Trimming stripped 1 base from V and 6 bases from J, with 15 bases between. The CDR3 length is 15 residues. CDR3 sequence: CASGLEVGSSDGYTF. The DNA of the CDR3 is TGTGCTAGTGGTTTGGAAGTCGGGAGCTCTGATGGCTACACCTTC.

This clone was detected only once. The chain combines TRBV5-6 with TRBJ2-1; no reliable D call. CDR3 length: 13 amino acids. Trimming removed 0 bases from V and 5 bases from J, with 6 bases in between. Germline V CDR1 and CDR2: SGHDT, YYEEEE. This CDR3 reads CASSLVWNNEQFF. CDR3 coding DNA: TGTGCCAGCAGCTTGGTCTGGAACAATGAGCAGTTCTTC.

The chain is built from TRBV28 and TRBJ2-5; D is ambiguous. The CDR3 extends over 18 amino acids. Trimming shortened V by 4 bases and J by 1 base, and 22 bases separated the two germline ends. Germline loops: CDR1 MDHEN, CDR2 SYDVKM. The CDR3 DNA follows: TGTGCCAGCAGTTCTTCTTATTTTGGGGATGCATCCCAAGAGACCCAGTACTTC. Amino acid sequence: CASSSSYFGDASQETQYF.

This clone was seen a single time. The chain joins TRBV28 to TRBJ1-1; weak D call: TRBD1 (5 bases). Germline values: CDR1 MDHEN, CDR2 SYDVKM. Trimming stripped 5 bases from V and 4 bases from J, with 14 bases between. This CDR3 has 14 residues. In DNA form, the CDR3 reads TGTGCCAGCAGTCTGGTCACAGGTGTCACTGAAGCTTTCTTT. This gives the protein CASSLVTGVTEAFF.

The chain couples TRBV10-3 to TRBJ1-3, with D possibly being TRBD1 (6 bases). The germline V gene has CDR1 ENHRY and CDR2 SYGVKD. This CDR3 is 16 amino acids long. Trimming took 0 bases from V and 0 from J, leaving 9 bases between them. CDR3 DNA sequence: TGTGCCATCAGTGAGTCGAGGACAGTCTCTGGAAACACCATATATTTT. This codes for CAISESRTVSGNTIYF.

The chain combines TRBV30 with TRBJ1-5; possible D gene TRBD1, 6 bases. This CDR3 is 13 amino acids long. Trimming stripped 2 bases from V and 5 bases from J, with 10 bases between. CDR1 and CDR2 from the germline V gene are GTSNPN and SVGIG (reference sequence). CDR3 DNA: TGTGCCTGGAGTCTAAGGGGGGATCAGCCCCAGCATTTT. Translation: CAWSLRGDQPQHF. Full variable domain (outside the CDR3, taken from reference TRBV30 and TRBJ1-5): SQTIHQWPATLVQPVGSPLSLECTVEGTSNPNLYWYRQAAGRGLQLLFYSVGIGQISSEVPQNLSASRPQDRQFILSSKKLLLSDSGFYLCAWSLRGDQPQHFGDGTRLSIL.

The rearrangement links TRBV30 to TRBJ2-4; 7 nucleotides align to TRBD1. Germline V lookup: CDR1 GTSNPN, CDR2 SVGIG (reference sequence). The CDR3 runs to 15 residues. Unmatched junction bases numbered 9, after V lost 5 bases and J lost 2 bases. CDR3 nucleotides: TGTGCCTGGTCAGCGACAGGGCCAACCAAAAACATTCAGTACTTC. It codes for CAWSATGPTKNIQYF.

This clone has only a few counts. The chain employs TRBV6-1 and TRBJ2-7; D remains ambiguous. Germline V gene lookup returns CDR1 MNHNS and CDR2 SASEGT. With 1 base removed from V and 4 bases from J, the gap between germline ends came to 5 bases. The CDR3 runs 12 residues. The CDR3 is CASSEVQYEQYF. As DNA, the CDR3 is TGTGCCAGCAGTGAAGTCCAGTACGAGCAGTACTTC.

The V gene is TRBV11-2, the J gene TRBJ2-7; 7 nucleotides align to TRBD1. V gave up 5 bases and J gave up 3 bases; unmatched junction bases: 4. CDR1 SGHAT and CDR2 FQNNGV come from the germline V gene. This CDR3 contains 13 residues. The CDR3 sequence: CASSTHRGYEQYF. CDR3 DNA sequence: TGTGCCAGCAGCACTCACAGGGGCTACGAGCAGTACTTC. The complete variable domain, with remaining parts taken from reference TRBV11-2 and TRBJ2-7, reads EAGVAQSPRYKIIEKRQSVAFWCNPISGHATLYWYQQILGQGPKLLIQFQNNGVVDDSQLPKDRFSAERLKGVDSTLKIQPAKLEDSAVYLCASSTHRGYEQYFGPGTRLTVT.